The sequence of this T cell receptor beta chain was determined in a study of identical twins. Points from the study as a whole: Low generation probability was overrepresented in out-of-frame alpha sequences shared by twins. Modelling approaches yielded underestimates of out-of-frame TCR alpha sharing between monozygotic twins. Clonotypes of the beta chain that were abundant in cord blood carried fewer insertions (memory repertoires showed none).

This clonotype was counted between two and nine times. Its specificity is not known. V was pared by 4 bases and J by 1 base, with 9 bases of the junction left unmatched. Germline assignment: CDR1 SEHNR and CDR2 FQNEAQ (reference sequence). The CDR3 is made up of 17 amino acids. TCRdb used MiXCR to reprocess the 5' RACE reads, holding one entry per CDR3 protein. The sample has around 340,000 distinct CDR3 sequences; about 9% are singletons. The sequenced material came from naive T cells sorted from blood. This chain links TRBV7-9 with TRBJ2-1; 8 bases line up with TRBD1. This receptor was taken from a woman aged 45-65 years in good health. The CDR3 protein is CASSSDQTGASYNEQFF. The DNA for the CDR3 is TGTGCCAGCAGCTCGGACCAGACAGGGGCATCCTACAATGAGCAGTTCTTC.